Listed below are T cell receptor beta chains from one sample, sequenced in a study of T-cell reconstitution after alpha-beta-depleted transplantation in children. TCRdb passed the PCR reads through MiXCR, listing each CDR3 protein once. The sample carries around 130,000 distinct CDR3 sequences, around a tenth recorded once. The material sequenced was PBMCs, mostly from graft donor cells, taken 180 days after TCRalphabeta/CD19-depleted stem cell transplant. The receptors derive from a girl under two years old who had a stem cell transplant for combined immunodeficiency, so the T cells may come from the graft donor. The CDR3 runs from the conserved cysteine through the conserved F or W. The size entry is marked missing in some rows and otherwise reads once, few, many or a size class.

>TRBV12-3/TRBV12-4|TRBJ1-1|NA
CASSGGTGPTEAFF
>TRBV20-1|TRBJ1-2|NA
CSARTEGGYPYGYTF
>TRBV7-8|TRBJ1-5|NA
CASSLGPPGYGNQPQHF
>TRBV5-1|TRBJ1-5|few
CASSLWGEGNQPQHF
>TRBV10-2|TRBJ1-2|NA
CASSEFLRQGHYGYTF
>TRBV27|TRBJ1-5|many
CASSPTGVVLNQPQHF
>TRBV5-1|TRBJ1-6|many
CASSLEAAQFYSPLHF
>TRBV6-1|TRBJ1-1|few
CASSEVLQTEAFF
>TRBV5-1|TRBJ2-7|few
CASSTRGDPSYEQYF
>TRBV30|TRBJ1-2|NA
CAWTWDSENYGYTF
>TRBV7-3|TRBJ2-2|many
CASSLRVQFDTGELFF
>TRBV5-1|TRBJ2-7|NA
CASSQGLANSYEQYF
>TRBV5-6|TRBJ2-5|NA
CASSFGSVRTQYF
>TRBV6-5|TRBJ2-2|NA
CASSYTYTGELFF
>TRBV5-1|TRBJ2-7|NA
CASSLGTASSYEQYF
>TRBV7-8|TRBJ2-7|few
CASSLGVTPYEQYF
>TRBV4-2|TRBJ2-7|NA
CASSQVDQVGYEQYF
>TRBV28|TRBJ1-5|few
CASSTLWGGTKDQPQHF
>TRBV5-1|TRBJ1-5|NA
CASSESQGGQPQHF
>TRBV29-1|TRBJ2-7|few
CSVEDQDLEQYF
>TRBV12-3/TRBV12-4|TRBJ2-3|many
CASSRGLDTQYF
>TRBV5-1|TRBJ1-6|few
CASSSLNEGSPLHF
>TRBV19|TRBJ1-2|NA
CASSIYTYGYTF
>TRBV6-2/TRBV6-3|TRBJ2-3|few
CASSYWGGRRTDTQYF
>TRBV24-1|TRBJ2-1|few
CATSDPGQKTYNEQFF
>TRBV20-1|TRBJ1-2|NA
CSARAPDPRNYGYTF
>TRBV6-5|TRBJ2-2|NA
CASSYPASGYTGELFF
>TRBV20-1|TRBJ2-3|NA
CSARGSADSFYTDTQYF
>TRBV7-7|TRBJ2-3|many
CASSLGVAGTHTQYF
>TRBV29-1|TRBJ2-1|NA
CSFPGGSSTYNEQFF
>TRBV24-1|TRBJ2-2|NA
CATSDLSENTGELFF
>TRBV6-1|TRBJ1-4|few
CASRSYRGINEKLFF
>TRBV6-1|TRBJ2-5|NA
CASSTRTGLETQYF
>TRBV6-1|TRBJ2-1|NA
CASSNSGRGNEQFF
>TRBV20-1|TRBJ2-3|NA
CSASAYGISGLPSTDTQYF
>TRBV10-3|TRBJ2-1|few
CAISEKLPGQGAPNEQFF
>TRBV20-1|TRBJ2-7|few
CSARGDTLREQYF
>TRBV5-1|TRBJ1-1|NA
CASSLTDAEAFF
>TRBV20-1|TRBJ2-5|few
CSARDPQGYQETQYF
>TRBV5-1|TRBJ2-5|few
CASSPTSTGRQETQYF
>TRBV24-1|TRBJ2-3|few
CATSDLGGSNPDTQYF
>TRBV5-1|TRBJ2-7|few
CASSFSGALYEQYF